The clone carrying this T cell receptor beta chain was counted a few times. Antigen specificity is unknown. This record belongs to a study of T-cell reconstitution after alpha-beta-depleted transplantation in children. This CDR3 contains 15 residues. Germline CDR1 reads MNHNS; CDR2 reads SASEGT. J was trimmed by 3 bases and V by 6 bases; bases with no gene match: 8. During its preparation, the TCRbeta library received unique molecular identifiers. TCRdb processed the PCR reads anew with MiXCR; each CDR3 protein has one entry. The repertoire holds some 840,000 distinct CDR3 sequences, about 15% seen once, with roughly 5% in the top ten. Study observations and caveats: From newly produced T cells came most of the T-cell counts and diversity one year after transplant. Several hundred expanded graft clones reportedly gave rise to the alpha-beta T cells present about two months after transplant.

This receptor was identified in a male patient between 5 and 17 years old who had a stem cell transplant for acute lymphoblastic leukemia, so the T cells may come from the graft donor. Source: PBMCs, mostly from graft donor cells, taken 360 days after TCRalphabeta/CD19-depleted stem cell transplant. This sequence joins TRBV6-1 and TRBJ1-1; 9 bases match TRBD1. The CDR3 loop reads CASSPFGTGYTEAFF. Written as DNA, the CDR3 is TGTGCCAGCAGCCCCTTTGGGACAGGGTACACTGAAGCTTTCTTT.